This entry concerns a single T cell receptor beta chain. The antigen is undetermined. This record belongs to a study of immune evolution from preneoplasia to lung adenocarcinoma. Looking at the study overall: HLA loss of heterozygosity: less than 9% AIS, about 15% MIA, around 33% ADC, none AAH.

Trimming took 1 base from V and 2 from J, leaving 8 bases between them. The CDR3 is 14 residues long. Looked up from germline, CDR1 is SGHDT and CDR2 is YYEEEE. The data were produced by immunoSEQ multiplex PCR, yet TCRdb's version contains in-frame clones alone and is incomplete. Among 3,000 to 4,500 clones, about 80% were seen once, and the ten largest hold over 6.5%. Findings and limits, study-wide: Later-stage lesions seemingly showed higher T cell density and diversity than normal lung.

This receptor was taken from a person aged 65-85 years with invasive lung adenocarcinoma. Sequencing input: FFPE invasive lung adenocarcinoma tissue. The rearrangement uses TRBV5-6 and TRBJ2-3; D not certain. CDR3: CASSLKGPTDTQYF. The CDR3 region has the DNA TGTGCCAGCAGCTTGAAGGGCCCCACAGATACGCAGTATTTT.